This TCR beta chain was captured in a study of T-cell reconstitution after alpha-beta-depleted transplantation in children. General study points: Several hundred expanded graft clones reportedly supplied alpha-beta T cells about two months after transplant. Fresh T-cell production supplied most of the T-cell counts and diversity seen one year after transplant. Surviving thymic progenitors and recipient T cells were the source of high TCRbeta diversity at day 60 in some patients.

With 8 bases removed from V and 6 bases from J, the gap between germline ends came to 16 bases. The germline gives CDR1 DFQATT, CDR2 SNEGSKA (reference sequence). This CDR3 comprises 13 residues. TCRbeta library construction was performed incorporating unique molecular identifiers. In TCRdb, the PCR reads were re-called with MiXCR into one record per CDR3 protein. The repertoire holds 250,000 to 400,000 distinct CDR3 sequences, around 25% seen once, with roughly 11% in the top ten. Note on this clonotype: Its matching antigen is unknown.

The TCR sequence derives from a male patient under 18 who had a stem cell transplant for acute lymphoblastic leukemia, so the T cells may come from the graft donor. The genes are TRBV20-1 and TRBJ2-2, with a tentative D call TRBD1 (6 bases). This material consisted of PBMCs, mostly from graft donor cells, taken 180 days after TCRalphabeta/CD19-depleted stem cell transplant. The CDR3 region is CSFSTQGSGELFF. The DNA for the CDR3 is TGCAGTTTCTCAACTCAGGGGTCCGGGGAGCTGTTTTTT.